This TCR beta chain came from a study of cytomegalovirus exposure and HLA in healthy donors. PCR used 60 Vbeta primers and 13 Jbeta primers. Using immunoSEQ multiplex PCR, the repertoire was profiled, and TCRdb retains in-frame clones only, with some absent. Among about 76,000 clones listed, under 85% were seen once. The CDR3 sequence is 15 residues long. The V end lost 1 base, the J end lost 1 base, and 10 bases lay between the germline ends. Per germline, CDR1 SEHNR and CDR2 FQNEAQ (reference sequence). Only a few counts were recorded for this clone. Its antigen is as yet unknown. General observations from the study: Analysis was carried out at a later point, and it linked a missense DCLRE1C variant to TCR beta V- and J-gene trimming. Only CMV serostatus was available as immune exposure information.

This clonotype originated in a woman aged 40 to 50 in good health and CMV-seropositive. V usage is TRBV7-9 and J usage is TRBJ2-5; the D gene is possibly TRBD2 (5 bases). The specimen sequenced was PBMCs. DNA of the CDR3: TGTGCCAGCAGCTTAGTATTAGGGAGCCAAGAGACCCAGTACTTC. Protein product: CASSLVLGSQETQYF. Looking up the rest from reference TRBV7-9 and TRBJ2-5 gives the full variable domain: DTGVSQNPRHKITKRGQNVTFRCDPISEHNRLYWYRQTLGQGPEFLTYFQNEAQLEKSRLLSDRFSAERPKGSFSTLEIQRTEQGDSAMYLCASSLVLGSQETQYFGPGTRLLVL.